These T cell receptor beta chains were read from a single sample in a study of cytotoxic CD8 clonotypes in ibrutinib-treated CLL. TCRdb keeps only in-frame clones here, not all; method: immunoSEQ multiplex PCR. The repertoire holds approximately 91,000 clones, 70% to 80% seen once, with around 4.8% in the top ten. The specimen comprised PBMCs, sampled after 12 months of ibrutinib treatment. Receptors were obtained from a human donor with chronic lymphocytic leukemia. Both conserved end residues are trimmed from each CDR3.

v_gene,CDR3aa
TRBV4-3,ASSQEAAGNQPQH
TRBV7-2,ASSLARQETQY
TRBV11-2,ASRTGATQY
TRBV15,ATSGGERNIQY
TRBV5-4,ASSLEGVGDTQY
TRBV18,ASSFRGMNTEAF
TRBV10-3,AISGPGAASGNTIY
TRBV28,ASSFRLAGGRETQY
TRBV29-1,SVEDSANTGAQH
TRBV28,ASTGAGEGERQY
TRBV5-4,ASSPGWGSGTEAF
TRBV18,ASSPGTQSEKLF
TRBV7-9,ASRRSNGWGYGYT
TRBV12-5,ASGLGGTRTDTQY
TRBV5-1,ASSTRSTEAF
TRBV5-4,ASSLYSATNEKLF
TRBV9,ASSEQGYGYT
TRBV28,ASSLVSGPFFGEQF
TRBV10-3,AISVAGYRNSPLH
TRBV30,AWSRRDVSYEQY
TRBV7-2,ASSPRVLAGVPNEQF
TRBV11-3,ASSTGQPYNEQF
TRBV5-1,ASSLYDFTDTQY
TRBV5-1,ASSLGGTGSTNQPQH
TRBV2,ASRLGQAYYGYT
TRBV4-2,ASSSGGPYEQY
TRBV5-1,ASSLGAGGTEAF
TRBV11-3,ASSLVRRQY
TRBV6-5,ASSYAEGSNYGYT
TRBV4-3,ASSQDGSAALGDEQF
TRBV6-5,ASSRGGNQPQH
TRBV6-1,ASRPGLDRGAF
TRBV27,ASGNLGPWGQPQH
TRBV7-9,ASSRGAGGYNSPLH
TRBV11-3,ASSYVGTGELF
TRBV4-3,ASSQDTQRGSRY
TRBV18,ASSPPWEGRNIQY
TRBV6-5,ASSRDVYNEQF
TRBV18,ASSLEGGETQY
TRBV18,ASSPQPGGSGTEAF
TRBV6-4,ASSDPNSGSWETQY
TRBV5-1,ASSLQQGTDTQY
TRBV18,ASSREGTGGTEAF
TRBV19,ASSILGLGGGYT
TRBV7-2,ASSPRSSFYEQY
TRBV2,ASSEGLAAQF
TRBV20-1,SARGRETQY